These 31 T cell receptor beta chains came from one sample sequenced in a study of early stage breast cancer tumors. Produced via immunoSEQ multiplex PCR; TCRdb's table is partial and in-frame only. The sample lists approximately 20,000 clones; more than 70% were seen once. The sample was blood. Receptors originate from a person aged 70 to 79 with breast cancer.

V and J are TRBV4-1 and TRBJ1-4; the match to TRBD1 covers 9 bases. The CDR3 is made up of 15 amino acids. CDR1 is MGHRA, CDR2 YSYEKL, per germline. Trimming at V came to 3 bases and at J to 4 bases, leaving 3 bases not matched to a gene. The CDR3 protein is CASSHPGQGNEKLFF. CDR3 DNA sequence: TGCGCCAGCAGCCACCCGGGACAGGGTAATGAAAAACTGTTTTTT.

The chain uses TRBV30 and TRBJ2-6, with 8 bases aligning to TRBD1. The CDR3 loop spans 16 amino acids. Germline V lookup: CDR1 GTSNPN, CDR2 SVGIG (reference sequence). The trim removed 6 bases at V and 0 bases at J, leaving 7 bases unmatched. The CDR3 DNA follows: TGTGCCTGCACGACAGGGGCGAACTCTGGGGCCAACGTCCTGACTTTC. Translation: CACTTGANSGANVLTF.

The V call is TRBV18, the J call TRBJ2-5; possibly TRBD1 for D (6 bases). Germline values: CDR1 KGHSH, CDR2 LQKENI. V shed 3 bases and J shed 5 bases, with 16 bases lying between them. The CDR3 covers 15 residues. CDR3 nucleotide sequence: TGTGCCAGCTCACCGAAACAGGGACGATCCGAGACCCAGTACTTC. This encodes CASSPKQGRSETQYF. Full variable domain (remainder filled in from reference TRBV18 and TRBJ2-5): NAGVMQNPRHLVRRRGQEARLRCSPMKGHSHVYWYRQLPEEGLKFMVYLQKENIIDESGMPKERFSAEFPKEGPSILRIQQVVRGDSAAYFCASSPKQGRSETQYFGPGTRLLVL.

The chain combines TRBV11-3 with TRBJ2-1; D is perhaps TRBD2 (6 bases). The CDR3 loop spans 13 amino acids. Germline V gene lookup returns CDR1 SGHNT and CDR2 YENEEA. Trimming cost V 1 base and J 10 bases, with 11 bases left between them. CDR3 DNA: TGTGCCAGCAGCTTAGGTGGTCGGGGGGAGCAGTTCTTC. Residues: CASSLGGRGEQFF. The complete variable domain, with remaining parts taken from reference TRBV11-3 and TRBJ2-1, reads EAGVVQSPRYKIIEKKQPVAFWCNPISGHNTLYWYLQNLGQGPELLIRYENEEAVDDSQLPKDRFSAERLKGVDSTLKIQPAELGDSAVYLCASSLGGRGEQFFGPGTRLTVL.

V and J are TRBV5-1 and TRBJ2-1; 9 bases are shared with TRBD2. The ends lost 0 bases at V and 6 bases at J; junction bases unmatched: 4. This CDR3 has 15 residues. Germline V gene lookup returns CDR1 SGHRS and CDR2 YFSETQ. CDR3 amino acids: CASSLVSGGRNEQFF. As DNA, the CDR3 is TGCGCCAGCAGCTTGGTTAGCGGGGGCCGCAATGAGCAGTTCTTC.

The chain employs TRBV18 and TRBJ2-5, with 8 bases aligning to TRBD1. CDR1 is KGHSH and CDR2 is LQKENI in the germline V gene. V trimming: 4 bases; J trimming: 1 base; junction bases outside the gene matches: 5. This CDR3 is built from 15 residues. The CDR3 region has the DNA TGTGCCAGCTCACAATCGACAGGGGTCCAAGAGACCCAGTACTTC. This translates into CASSQSTGVQETQYF.

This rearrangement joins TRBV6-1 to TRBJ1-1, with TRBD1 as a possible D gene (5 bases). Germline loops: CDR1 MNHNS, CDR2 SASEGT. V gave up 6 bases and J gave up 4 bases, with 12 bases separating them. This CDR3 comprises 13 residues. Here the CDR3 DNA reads TGTGCCAGCAGGGGAGGGGCGGTCACTGAAGCTTTCTTT. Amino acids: CASRGGAVTEAFF.

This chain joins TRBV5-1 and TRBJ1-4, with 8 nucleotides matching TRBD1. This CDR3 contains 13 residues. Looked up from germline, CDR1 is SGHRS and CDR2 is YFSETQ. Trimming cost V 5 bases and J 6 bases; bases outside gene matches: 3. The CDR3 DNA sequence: TGCGCCAGCAGGGACAGGGCGGATGAAAAACTGTTTTTT. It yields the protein CASRDRADEKLFF.

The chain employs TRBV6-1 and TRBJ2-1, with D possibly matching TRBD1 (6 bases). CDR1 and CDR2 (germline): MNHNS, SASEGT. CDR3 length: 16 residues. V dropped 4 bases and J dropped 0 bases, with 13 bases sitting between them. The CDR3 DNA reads TGTGCCAGCAGTGGAACAGGGTCTTTCTCCTACAATGAGCAGTTCTTC. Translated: CASSGTGSFSYNEQFF.

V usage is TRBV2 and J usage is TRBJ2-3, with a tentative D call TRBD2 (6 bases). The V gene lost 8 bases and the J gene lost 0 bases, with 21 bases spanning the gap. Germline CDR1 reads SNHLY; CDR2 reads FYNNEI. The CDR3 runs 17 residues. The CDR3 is CASESSWRGGSTDTQYF. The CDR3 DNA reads TGTGCCAGCGAGTCCTCATGGAGGGGAGGAAGCACAGATACGCAGTATTTT.

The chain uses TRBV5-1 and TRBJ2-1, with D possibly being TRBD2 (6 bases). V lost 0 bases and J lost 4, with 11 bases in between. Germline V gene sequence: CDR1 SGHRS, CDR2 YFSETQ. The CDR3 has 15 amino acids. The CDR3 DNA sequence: TGCGCCAGCAGCTTGGTAGCGGATTCTTACAATGAGCAGTTCTTC. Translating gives CASSLVADSYNEQFF. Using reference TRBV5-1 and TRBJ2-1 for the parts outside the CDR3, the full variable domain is KAGVTQTPRYLIKTRGQQVTLSCSPISGHRSVSWYQQTPGQGLQFLFEYFSETQRNKGNFPGRFSGRQFSNSRSEMNVSTLELGDSALYLCASSLVADSYNEQFFGPGTRLTVL.

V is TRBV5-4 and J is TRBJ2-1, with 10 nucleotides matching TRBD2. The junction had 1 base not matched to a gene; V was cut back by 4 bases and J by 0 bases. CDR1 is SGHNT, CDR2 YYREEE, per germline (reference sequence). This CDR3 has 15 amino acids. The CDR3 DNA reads TGTGCCAGCAGCCGGACTAGCGGCTCCTACAATGAGCAGTTCTTC. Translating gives CASSRTSGSYNEQFF.

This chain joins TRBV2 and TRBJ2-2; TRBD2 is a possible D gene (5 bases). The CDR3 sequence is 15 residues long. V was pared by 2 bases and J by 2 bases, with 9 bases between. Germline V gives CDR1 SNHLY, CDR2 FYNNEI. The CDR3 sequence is CASSEQEVNTGELFF. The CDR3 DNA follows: TGTGCCAGCAGTGAACAGGAGGTAAACACCGGGGAGCTGTTTTTT.

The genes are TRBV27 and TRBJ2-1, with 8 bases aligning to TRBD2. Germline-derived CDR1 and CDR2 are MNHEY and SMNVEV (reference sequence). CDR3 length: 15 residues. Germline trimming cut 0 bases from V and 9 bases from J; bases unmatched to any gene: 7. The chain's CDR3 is CASSLSYGGAGEQFF. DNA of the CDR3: TGTGCCAGCAGTTTATCTTACGGGGGGGCAGGTGAGCAGTTCTTC.

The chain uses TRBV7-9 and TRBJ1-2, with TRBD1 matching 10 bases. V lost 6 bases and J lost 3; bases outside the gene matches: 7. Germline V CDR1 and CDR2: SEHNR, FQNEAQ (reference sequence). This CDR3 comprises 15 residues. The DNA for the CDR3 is TGTGCCAGCAGGCCCGGGACAGGGGTTCACTATGGCTACACCTTC. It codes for CASRPGTGVHYGYTF.

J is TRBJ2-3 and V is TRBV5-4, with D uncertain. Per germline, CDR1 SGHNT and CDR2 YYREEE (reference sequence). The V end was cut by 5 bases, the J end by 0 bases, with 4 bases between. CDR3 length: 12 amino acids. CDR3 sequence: CASSESTDTQYF. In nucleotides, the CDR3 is TGTGCCAGCAGTGAGAGCACAGATACGCAGTATTTT.

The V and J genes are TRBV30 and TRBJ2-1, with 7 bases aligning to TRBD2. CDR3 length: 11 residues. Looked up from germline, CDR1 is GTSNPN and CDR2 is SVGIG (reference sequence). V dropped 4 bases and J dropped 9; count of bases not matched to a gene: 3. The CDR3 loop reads CAWIGGTEQFF. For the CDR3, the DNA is TGTGCCTGGATCGGGGGGACTGAGCAGTTCTTC.

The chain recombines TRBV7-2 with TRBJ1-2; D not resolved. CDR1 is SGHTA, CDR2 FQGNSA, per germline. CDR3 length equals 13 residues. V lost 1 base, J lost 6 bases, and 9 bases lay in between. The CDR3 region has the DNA TGTGCCAGCAGCTTAGGAGGGAGGGATGGCTACACCTTC. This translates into CASSLGGRDGYTF.

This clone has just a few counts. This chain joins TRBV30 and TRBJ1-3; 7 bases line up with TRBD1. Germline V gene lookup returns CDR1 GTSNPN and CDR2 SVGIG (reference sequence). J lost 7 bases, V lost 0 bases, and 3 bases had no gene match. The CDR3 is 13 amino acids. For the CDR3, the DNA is TGTGCCTGGAGTGTAAAGGGGGCGAACACCATATATTTT. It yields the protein CAWSVKGANTIYF.

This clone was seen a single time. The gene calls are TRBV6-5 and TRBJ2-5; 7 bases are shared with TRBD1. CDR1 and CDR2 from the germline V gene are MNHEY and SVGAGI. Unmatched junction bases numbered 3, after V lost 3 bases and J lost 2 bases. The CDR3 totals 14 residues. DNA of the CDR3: TGTGCCAGCAGTTATGACAGGGTTCAAGAGACCCAGTACTTC. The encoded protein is CASSYDRVQETQYF.

CDR3 sequence reads: CASSYSGTANEKLFF. DNA for the CDR3: TGTGCCAGCAGTTATTCCGGGACAGCAAATGAAAAACTGTTTTTT. V usage is TRBV6-6 and J usage is TRBJ1-4; 7 nucleotides align to TRBD1. Germline V CDR1 and CDR2: MNHNY, SVGAGI (reference sequence). This CDR3 has 15 residues. V gave up 3 bases and J gave up 5 bases; unmatched junction bases: 6.

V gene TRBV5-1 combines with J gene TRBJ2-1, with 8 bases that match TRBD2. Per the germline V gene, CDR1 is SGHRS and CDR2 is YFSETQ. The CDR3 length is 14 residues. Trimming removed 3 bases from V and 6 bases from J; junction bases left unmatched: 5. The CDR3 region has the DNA TGCGCCAGCAGCTCGGGCGGGGGGTTCAATGAGCAGTTCTTC. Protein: CASSSGGGFNEQFF.

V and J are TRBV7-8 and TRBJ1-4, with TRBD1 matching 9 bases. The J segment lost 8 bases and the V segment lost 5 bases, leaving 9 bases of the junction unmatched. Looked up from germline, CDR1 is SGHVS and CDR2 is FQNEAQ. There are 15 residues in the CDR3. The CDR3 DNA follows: TGTGCCAGCAGCCTACGGACAGGGGAAGGCGAAAAACTGTTTTTT. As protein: CASSLRTGEGEKLFF.

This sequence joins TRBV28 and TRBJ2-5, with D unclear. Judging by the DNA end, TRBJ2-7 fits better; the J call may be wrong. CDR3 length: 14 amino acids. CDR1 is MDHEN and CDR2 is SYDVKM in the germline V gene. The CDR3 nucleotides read TGTGCCACCATTGTACCGGGTTATTCCTACGAGCAGTACTTC. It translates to CATIVPGYSYEQYF.

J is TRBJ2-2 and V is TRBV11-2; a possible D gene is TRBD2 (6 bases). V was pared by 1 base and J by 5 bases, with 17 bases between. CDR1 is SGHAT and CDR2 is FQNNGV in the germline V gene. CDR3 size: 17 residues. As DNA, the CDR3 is TGTGCCAGCAGCTTAGGTACCGGAGGGTCGTCGACCGGGGAGCTGTTTTTT. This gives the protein CASSLGTGGSSTGELFF.

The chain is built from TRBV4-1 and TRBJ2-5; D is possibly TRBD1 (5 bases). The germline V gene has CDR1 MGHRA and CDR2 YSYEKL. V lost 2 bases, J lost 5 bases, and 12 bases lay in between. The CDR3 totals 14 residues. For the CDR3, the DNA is TGCGCCAGCAGCCAATTACAGGTTCAGGAGACCCAGTACTTC. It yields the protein CASSQLQVQETQYF.

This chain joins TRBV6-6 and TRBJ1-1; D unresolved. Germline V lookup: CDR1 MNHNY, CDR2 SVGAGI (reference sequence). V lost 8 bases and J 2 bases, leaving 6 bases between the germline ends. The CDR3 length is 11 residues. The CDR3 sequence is CASRVNTEAFF. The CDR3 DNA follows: TGTGCCAGCCGGGTCAACACTGAAGCTTTCTTT.

CDR3 nucleotides: TGTGCCAGCAGCAGGCGACAGGTGGGAGGCTACACCTTC. Its translation: CASSRRQVGGYTF. The gene calls are TRBV5-6 and TRBJ1-2; D is perhaps TRBD1 (6 bases). The CDR3 is 13 residues long. Trimming left V 4 bases short and J 8 bases short, with 15 bases between. The germline CDR1 and CDR2 sequences are SGHDT and YYEEEE.

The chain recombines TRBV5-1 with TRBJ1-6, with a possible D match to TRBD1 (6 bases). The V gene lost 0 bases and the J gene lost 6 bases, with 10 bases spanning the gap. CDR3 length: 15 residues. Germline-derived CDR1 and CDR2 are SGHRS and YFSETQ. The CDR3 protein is CASSLALDSNSPLHF. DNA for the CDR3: TGCGCCAGCAGCTTGGCCTTGGACAGTAATTCACCCCTCCACTTT. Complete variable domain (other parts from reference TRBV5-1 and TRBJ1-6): KAGVTQTPRYLIKTRGQQVTLSCSPISGHRSVSWYQQTPGQGLQFLFEYFSETQRNKGNFPGRFSGRQFSNSRSEMNVSTLELGDSALYLCASSLALDSNSPLHFGNGTRLTVT.

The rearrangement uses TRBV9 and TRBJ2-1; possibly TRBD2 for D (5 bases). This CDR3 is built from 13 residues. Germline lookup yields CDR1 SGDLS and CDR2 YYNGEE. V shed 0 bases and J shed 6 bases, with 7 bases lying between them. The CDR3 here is CASSVGLANEQFF. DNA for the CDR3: TGTGCCAGCAGCGTAGGCCTAGCCAATGAGCAGTTCTTC.

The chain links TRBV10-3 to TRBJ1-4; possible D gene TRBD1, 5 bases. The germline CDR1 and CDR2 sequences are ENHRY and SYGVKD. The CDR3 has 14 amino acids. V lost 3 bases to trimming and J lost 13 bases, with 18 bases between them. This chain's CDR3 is CAISESRVGSVLFF. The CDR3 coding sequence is TGTGCCATCAGTGAAAGCAGGGTAGGCAGTGTACTGTTTTTT.